This passage covers 21 T cell receptor beta chains from one sample sequenced in a study of T cell responses to AZD1222 COVID-19 vaccine. TCRdb keeps only in-frame clones here, not all; method: immunoSEQ multiplex PCR. This sample carries over 120,000 clones, approximately 94% of them seen once, and the ten largest clones take under 10%. Specimen: peripheral blood, collected on day 0 of AZD1222 vaccination. These receptors all stem from an adult in good health.

J is TRBJ1-1 and V is TRBV29-1; weak D call: TRBD1 (6 bases). Trimming stripped 6 bases from V and 11 bases from J, with 16 bases between. The CDR3 totals 11 residues. Germline lookup yields CDR1 SQVTM and CDR2 ANQGSEA. CDR3 DNA sequence: TGCAGCGTGGGGGACACCGGATACGCTTTCTTT. The encoded protein is CSVGDTGYAFF.

The J gene is TRBJ1-5, the V gene TRBV2; unclear D gene. There are 15 residues in the CDR3. Deletions cut 6 bases from V and 7 bases from J, with 19 bases between. Germline V lookup: CDR1 SNHLY, CDR2 FYNNEI. For the CDR3, the DNA is TGTGCCAGCAGGGAGTTCGAAGGAAGAGGGCAGCCCCAGCATTTT. Protein sequence: CASREFEGRGQPQHF.

The chain joins TRBV6-5 to TRBJ1-1, with D possibly matching TRBD1 (6 bases). CDR1 MNHEY and CDR2 SVGAGI come from the germline V gene. The germline V and J ends were trimmed by 2 bases and 2 bases, with 9 bases remaining between them. CDR3 length: 14 residues. The CDR3 sequence: CASSYQGRNTEAFF. The CDR3 DNA is TGTGCCAGCAGTTACCAGGGGAGAAACACTGAAGCTTTCTTT.

This clone was detected once. The V and J genes are TRBV13 and TRBJ1-4; TRBD1 matches at 7 bases. This CDR3 is built from 16 residues. After removal of 6 bases from V and 2 bases from J, the junction contained 9 bases not matched to a gene. CDR1 is PRHDT and CDR2 is FYEKMQ in the germline V gene (reference sequence). CDR3 DNA sequence: TGTGCCAGCAGACCCCACCGGGACAGCACTAATGAAAAACTGTTTTTT. As protein: CASRPHRDSTNEKLFF.

This chain uses TRBV28 with TRBJ2-7; 7 positions agree with TRBD1. Trimming removed 6 bases from V and 6 bases from J; junction bases left unmatched: 8. Germline V gives CDR1 MDHEN, CDR2 SYDVKM. The length of the CDR3 is 13 residues. The CDR3 here is CASSEGTVLEQYF. DNA for the CDR3: TGTGCCAGCAGCGAGGGGACAGTTCTCGAGCAGTACTTC.

The V call is TRBV28, the J call TRBJ2-2; D not resolved. The CDR3 is 15 residues long. V was cut by 4 bases and J by 0 bases, with 9 bases left in between. CDR1 and CDR2 (germline): MDHEN, SYDVKM. The CDR3 region is CASSWRTSNTGELFF. In DNA, the CDR3 is TGTGCCAGCAGTTGGAGAACCTCGAACACCGGGGAGCTGTTTTTT.

The rearrangement joins TRBV4-1 to TRBJ1-4; 7 bases line up with TRBD1. J was trimmed by 5 bases and V by 5 bases; bases with no gene match: 5. Germline V gene sequence: CDR1 MGHRA, CDR2 YSYEKL. The CDR3 has 14 residues. For the CDR3, the DNA is TGCGCCAGCAGCTTGACAGGGCTCAATGAAAAACTGTTTTTT. It specifies CASSLTGLNEKLFF.

CDR3 sequence: CASSHTANTGELFF. DNA of the CDR3: TGTGCCAGCAGCCACACAGCTAACACCGGGGAGCTGTTTTTT. V gene TRBV4-2 combines with J gene TRBJ2-2; D is undetermined. From germline, CDR1 is LGHNA and CDR2 YNFKEQ. Trimming stripped 3 bases from V and 2 bases from J, with 7 bases between. The CDR3 sequence is 14 residues long.

This clone was observed once. This chain connects TRBV4-3 to TRBJ1-1, with D maybe TRBD1 (6 bases). Trimming pared 1 base from V and 6 bases from J, leaving 9 bases between. The CDR3 length is 13 residues. Germline loops: CDR1 LGHNA, CDR2 YSLEER. The CDR3 bases are TGCGCCAGCAGCCAAGTAGGACAGTCTGAAGCTTTCTTT. It encodes CASSQVGQSEAFF.

This chain connects TRBV2 to TRBJ2-7; a possible D gene is TRBD1 (7 bases). This CDR3 comprises 11 residues. The germline gives CDR1 SNHLY, CDR2 FYNNEI. Trimming took off 5 bases at V and 10 bases at J, with 12 bases between the two ends. DNA for the CDR3: TGTGCCAGCAGTTACCAGGGGGGCCAGTACTTC. Protein: CASSYQGGQYF.

J is TRBJ1-1 and V is TRBV2; D ambiguous. CDR3 length: 15 amino acids. V dropped 4 bases and J dropped 0 bases, with 12 bases sitting between them. CDR1 and CDR2 from the germline V gene are SNHLY and FYNNEI. CDR3 in DNA: TGTGCCAGCAGTGGATTGGCAGTCATGAACACTGAAGCTTTCTTT. Amino acid sequence: CASSGLAVMNTEAFF.

The rearrangement uses TRBV2 and TRBJ1-6; 7 bases agree with TRBD1. CDR3 length: 15 residues. The germline V gene encodes CDR1 SNHLY and CDR2 FYNNEI. The trim removed 6 bases at V and 6 bases at J, leaving 8 bases unmatched. The CDR3 DNA reads TGTGCCAGCAGCACGCCGGACAGGACTAATTCACCCCTCCACTTT. Its translation is CASSTPDRTNSPLHF.

The CDR3 sequence: CASSMIQGGFGGYTF. Here the CDR3 DNA reads TGTGCCAGCAGCATGATACAAGGGGGTTTTGGAGGCTACACCTTC. The rearrangement links TRBV28 to TRBJ1-2; a possible D gene is TRBD1 (6 bases). Trimming left V 6 bases short and J 8 bases short, with 22 bases between. Germline CDR1 is MDHEN and CDR2 is SYDVKM. CDR3 length: 15 residues.

In DNA, the CDR3 is TGTGCCTGGAACCCAATTGGGGGCCACTATGGCTACACCTTC. Its translation is CAWNPIGGHYGYTF. The rearrangement uses TRBV30 and TRBJ1-2, with a tentative D call TRBD1 (6 bases). The CDR3 length is 14 residues. Trimming removed 4 bases at V and 3 bases at J, with 15 bases between. Germline lookup yields CDR1 GTSNPN and CDR2 SVGIG (reference sequence). Looking up the rest from reference TRBV30 and TRBJ1-2 gives the full variable domain: SQTIHQWPATLVQPVGSPLSLECTVEGTSNPNLYWYRQAAGRGLQLLFYSVGIGQISSEVPQNLSASRPQDRQFILSSKKLLLSDSGFYLCAWNPIGGHYGYTFGSGTRLTVV.

This clone appeared once. V is TRBV24-1 and J is TRBJ2-5; possible D gene TRBD2, 6 bases. In germline, CDR1 is KGHDR, CDR2 SFDVKD. The germline V and J ends were trimmed by 1 base and 1 base, with 9 bases remaining between them. The CDR3 consists of 15 residues. The chain's CDR3 is CATSDFKGLQETQYF. The CDR3 DNA sequence: TGTGCCACCAGTGATTTCAAGGGACTCCAAGAGACCCAGTACTTC.

The chain couples TRBV3-1 (or the pseudogene TRBV3-2) to TRBJ2-7; TRBD1 aligns across 8 bases. J was trimmed by 1 base and V by 7 bases; bases with no gene match: 6. The CDR3 consists of 14 residues. Germline values: CDR1 LGHDT, CDR2 YNNKEL (reference sequence). The DNA of the CDR3 is TGTGCCAGCACCCCCGGACAGGGTTCCTACGAGCAGTACTTC. As protein: CASTPGQGSYEQYF.

This clone was seen only once. The rearrangement joins TRBV7-8 to TRBJ2-7; D unclear. Germline assignment: CDR1 SGHVS and CDR2 FQNEAQ. CDR3 length: 15 amino acids. V was pared by 1 base and J by 0 bases, with 10 bases between. The CDR3 protein is CASSLEFVSSYEQYF. The CDR3 DNA reads as TGTGCCAGCAGCTTAGAATTCGTTTCCTCCTACGAGCAGTACTTC.

The V call is TRBV28, the J call TRBJ2-5; D not certain. This CDR3 comprises 12 residues. Germline V CDR1 and CDR2: MDHEN, SYDVKM. V gave up 2 bases and J gave up 1 base, with 2 bases separating them. The CDR3 spells CASSLPQETQYF. The CDR3 coding sequence is TGTGCCAGCAGTTTACCCCAAGAGACCCAGTACTTC.

The chain combines TRBV2 with TRBJ1-6; D is unresolved. The CDR3 sequence is 14 residues long. Trimming cost V 3 bases and J 13 bases, with 16 bases left between them. Germline CDR1 SNHLY, CDR2 FYNNEI. CDR3 protein: CASSETPPAGPLHF. CDR3 coding DNA: TGTGCCAGCAGTGAGACCCCACCCGCGGGGCCCCTCCACTTT.

The chain is built from TRBV18 and TRBJ1-2; no reliable D call. Between the trimmed V and J ends, which lost 3 bases and 2 bases, there was a span of 7 bases. The CDR3 covers 13 residues. Germline V lookup: CDR1 KGHSH, CDR2 LQKENI. In nucleotides, the CDR3 is TGTGCCAGCTCACCCGGACCAAACTATGGCTACACCTTC. Translation: CASSPGPNYGYTF.

The chain joins TRBV2 to TRBJ2-1; D possibly uses TRBD1 or TRBD2 (5 bases each). V dropped 6 bases and J dropped 12 bases, with 15 bases sitting between them. The germline CDR1 and CDR2 sequences are SNHLY and FYNNEI. CDR3 length equals 12 residues. CDR3 nucleotide sequence: TGTGCCAGCAGCTTGCCGAGGGACGGGCAGTTCTTC. Its translation is CASSLPRDGQFF.